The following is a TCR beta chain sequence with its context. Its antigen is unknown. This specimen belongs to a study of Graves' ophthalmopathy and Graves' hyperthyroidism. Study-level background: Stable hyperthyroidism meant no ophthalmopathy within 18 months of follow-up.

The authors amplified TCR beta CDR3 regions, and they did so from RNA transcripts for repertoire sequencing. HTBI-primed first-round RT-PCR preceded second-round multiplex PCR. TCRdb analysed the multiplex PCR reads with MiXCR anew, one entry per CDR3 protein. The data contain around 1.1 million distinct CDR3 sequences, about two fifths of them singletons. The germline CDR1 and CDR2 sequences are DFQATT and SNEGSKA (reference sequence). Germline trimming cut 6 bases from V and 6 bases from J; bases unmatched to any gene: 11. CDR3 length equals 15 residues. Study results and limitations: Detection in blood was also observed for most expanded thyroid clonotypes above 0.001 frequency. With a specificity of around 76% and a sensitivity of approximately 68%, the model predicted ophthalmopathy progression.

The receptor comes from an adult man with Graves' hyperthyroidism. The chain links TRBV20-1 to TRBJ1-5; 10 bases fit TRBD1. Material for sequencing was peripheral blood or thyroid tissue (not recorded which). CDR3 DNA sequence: TGCAGTGCCCAACAAACGGGACAGGGGTTTCAGCCCCAGCATTTT. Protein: CSAQQTGQGFQPQHF.